This TCR beta chain comes out of a study of Ad26.COV2.S vaccination and SARS-CoV-2 variants. Study-level information: The authors gave Ad26.COV2.S intramuscularly, either once or twice 56 days apart.

With respect to this clone: The antigen remains undetermined.

The germline CDR1 and CDR2 sequences are ENHRY and SYGVKD. Trimming took 7 bases from V and 2 from J; bases not matched to a gene: 7. This CDR3 has 14 residues. Assay: immunoSEQ multiplex PCR; the TCRdb copy retains only in-frame clones and omits some. Of 440,000 or so clones listed, about 89% are singletons. The treatment denotes: some 19 received Ad26.COV2.S at low or high dose, single or two shots; 5 received placebo; per-sample allocation not given. Following the first vaccine or placebo injection, samples were taken on day 63. Whole-study findings and limits: Reportedly, after vaccination the spike-specific CD8+ and CD4+ T cell responses displayed substantial breadth. Placebo recipients had lower spike-specific TCR breadth than vaccine recipients.

The TCR sequence derives from a person between 18 and 60 years old who received the Ad26.COV2.S COVID-19 vaccine or a placebo. This chain links TRBV10-3 with TRBJ1-2; 7 nucleotides agree with TRBD1. Here the sequenced sample was peripheral blood, taken in a trial of Ad26.COV2.S vaccine versus placebo. This CDR3 reads CAITDREGNYGYTF. The CDR3 coding sequence is TGTGCCATCACCGACAGGGAAGGGAACTATGGCTACACCTTC.